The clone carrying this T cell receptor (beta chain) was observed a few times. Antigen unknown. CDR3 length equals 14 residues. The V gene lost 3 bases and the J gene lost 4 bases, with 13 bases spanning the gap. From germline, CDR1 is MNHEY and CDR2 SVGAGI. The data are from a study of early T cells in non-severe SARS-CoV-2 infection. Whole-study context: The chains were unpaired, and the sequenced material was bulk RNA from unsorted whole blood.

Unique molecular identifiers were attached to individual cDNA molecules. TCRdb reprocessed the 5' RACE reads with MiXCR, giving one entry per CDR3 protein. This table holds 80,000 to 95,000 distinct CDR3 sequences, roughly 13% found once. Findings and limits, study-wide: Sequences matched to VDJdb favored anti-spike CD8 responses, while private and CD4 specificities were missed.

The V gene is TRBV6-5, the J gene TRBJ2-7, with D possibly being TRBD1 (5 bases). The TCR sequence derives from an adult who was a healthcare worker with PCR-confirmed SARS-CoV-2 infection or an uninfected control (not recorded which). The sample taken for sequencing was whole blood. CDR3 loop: CASSYGAEIYEQYF. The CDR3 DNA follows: TGTGCCAGCAGTTATGGGGCGGAGATATACGAGCAGTACTTC.